The rows below give T cell receptor beta chains drawn from one sample of a study of blood T cell repertoires in COVID-19. TCRdb's copy holds only in-frame clones and misses some; the assay was immunoSEQ multiplex PCR. In the table there are 90,000 to 100,000 clones, about 85% of which are singletons. The sequenced sample was peripheral blood. Every receptor here comes from a human donor in a cohort sampled during active COVID-19. Each CDR3 is given with its conserved first and last residue. Fields, in order: V gene, clone size, CDR3 protein. Expanded clones are given a class, and other clones once, few, many or no size at all.

TRBV4-3	NA	CASSQTSGLAGAYEQYF
TRBV28	NA	CASSLTGLPRGKSEQYF
TRBV5-6	once	CASSPRTGSNEQFF
TRBV6-2/TRBV6-3	few	CASSGTPLYGYTF
TRBV6-5	NA	CASRPITVDYNEQFF
TRBV10-3	NA	CAISDPRLAGGFF
TRBV7-3	NA	CASSLGQSSNQPQHF
TRBV10-3	few	CAISESSTGYYGYTF
TRBV9	NA	CASSVGGRSNSPLHF
TRBV7-9	NA	CASSLGQAIGEQFF
TRBV6-6	once	CASSITQKNNSPLHF
TRBV7-2	once	CASSPGVNQPQHF
TRBV5-4	NA	CASSLQGAHTEAFF
TRBV11-3	once	CASSPQGTNTGELFF
TRBV4-3	NA	CASSQDAGNYGYTF
TRBV19	NA	CASRGVQERHEQYF
TRBV11-3	NA	CASSLDWGGPAFF
TRBV27	once	CASSSQGQGPTGELFF
TRBV5-4	NA	CASSHRDRGGDIQYF
TRBV2	NA	CASTRTGFEQYF
TRBV9	NA	CASSARYNEQFF
TRBV7-9	NA	CASSHRTGPMNTEAFF
TRBV7-9	NA	CASSFWAGGGNQPQHF
TRBV7-9	NA	CASSLEPIAGGEQFF
TRBV5-1	few	CASSSGQRTTYEQYF
TRBV5-6	NA	CASSPPLGDGDYGYTF
TRBV2	NA	CASSEGSGTNTDTQYF
TRBV7-6	NA	CASSLESGGGYTDTQYF
TRBV7-6	NA	CASSQASGGTYEQYF
TRBV13	few	CASSTGLAGGEQYF
TRBV7-8	NA	CASSLATRSLPEYEQYF
TRBV2	few	CASTYQGLEQYF
TRBV5-4	once	CASSPELRNKNAFF
TRBV7-3	few	CASSQEPGSSYNEQFF
TRBV27	NA	CASRKRGADTQYF
TRBV5-4	NA	CASSPAYLQQGDTQYF
TRBV4-1	NA	CASSQSLLNNEKLFF
TRBV19	NA	CASHGDRELSEAFF
TRBV5-1	NA	CASSLVASGSTDTQYF
TRBV2	NA	CASREGFF